The present TCR beta chain was sequenced within a study of blood T cell repertoires in COVID-19. About the study: Both acute and convalescent COVID-19 samples were obtained from the United States, Italy and Spain. The analysed material was cDNA or gDNA that came from T cells, B-cell-depleted T cells, or PBMCs.

Original processing notes: Amplification from reference gene primers served as the basis for estimated nucleated cell counts. Only in-frame clones appear in the TCRdb table, and some are missing; sequencing was by immunoSEQ multiplex PCR. The DNA gave D and trimming, while V, J and clone size come from that table. The sample has roughly 87,000 clones, 89% seen once; the top ten hold roughly 5.2%. Trimming stripped 4 bases from V and 4 bases from J, with 7 bases between. In germline, CDR1 is GTSNPN, CDR2 SVGIG (reference sequence). This CDR3 has 11 residues. Sequenced sample: peripheral blood. The TCR sequence derives from an elderly woman with active COVID-19. This rearrangement joins TRBV30 to TRBJ1-1; the D is unclear. The CDR3 loop reads CAWTLVTEAFF. The CDR3 DNA sequence: TGTGCCTGGACATTAGTCACTGAAGCTTTCTTT.